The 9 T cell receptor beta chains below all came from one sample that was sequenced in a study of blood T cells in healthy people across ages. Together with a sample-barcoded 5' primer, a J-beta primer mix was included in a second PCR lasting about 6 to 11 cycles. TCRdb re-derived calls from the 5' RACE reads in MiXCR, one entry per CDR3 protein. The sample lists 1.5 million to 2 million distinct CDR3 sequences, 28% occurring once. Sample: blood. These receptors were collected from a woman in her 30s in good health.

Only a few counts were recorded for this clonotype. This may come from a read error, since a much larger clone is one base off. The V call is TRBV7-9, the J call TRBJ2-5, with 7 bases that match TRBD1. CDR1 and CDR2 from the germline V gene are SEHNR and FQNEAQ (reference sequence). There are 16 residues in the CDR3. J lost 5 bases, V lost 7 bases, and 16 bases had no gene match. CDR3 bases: TGTGCCAGCAACCCCTGGCTTGAGGGGGCGAGGGAGACCCAGTACTTC. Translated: CASNPWLEGARETQYF.

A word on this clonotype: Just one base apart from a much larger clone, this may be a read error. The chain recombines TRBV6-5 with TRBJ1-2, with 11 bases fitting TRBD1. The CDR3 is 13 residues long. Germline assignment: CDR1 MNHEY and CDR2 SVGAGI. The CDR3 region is CASRRTGGYGHTF. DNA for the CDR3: TGTGCCAGCAGACGGACAGGGGGCTATGGCCACACCTTC.

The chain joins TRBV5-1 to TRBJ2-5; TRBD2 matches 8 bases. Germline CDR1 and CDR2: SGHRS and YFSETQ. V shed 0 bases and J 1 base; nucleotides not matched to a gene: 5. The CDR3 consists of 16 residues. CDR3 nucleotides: TGCGCCAGCAGCTTGGGTCCGGGGGGGGCCCAAGAGACCCAGTACTTC. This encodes CASSLGPGGAQETQYF.

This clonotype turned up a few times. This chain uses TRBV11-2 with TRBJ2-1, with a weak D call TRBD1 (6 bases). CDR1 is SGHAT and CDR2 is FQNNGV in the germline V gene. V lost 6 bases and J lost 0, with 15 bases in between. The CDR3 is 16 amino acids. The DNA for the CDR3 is TGTGCCAGCAGTTCCAGTCAGGGGCGCTCCTACAATGAGCAGTTCTTC. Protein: CASSSSQGRSYNEQFF. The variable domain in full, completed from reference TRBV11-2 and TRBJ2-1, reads EAGVAQSPRYKIIEKRQSVAFWCNPISGHATLYWYQQILGQGPKLLIQFQNNGVVDDSQLPKDRFSAERLKGVDSTLKIQPAKLEDSAVYLCASSSSQGRSYNEQFFGPGTRLTVL.

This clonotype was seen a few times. The CDR3 region has the DNA TGTGCCAGTACAGACAAGTATGGCTACACCTTC. Its translation: CASTDKYGYTF. This sequence joins TRBV19 and TRBJ1-2; D is ambiguous. Germline V gene lookup returns CDR1 LNHDA and CDR2 SQIVND (reference sequence). This CDR3 is 11 amino acids long. With 7 bases removed from V and 5 bases from J, the gap between germline ends came to 8 bases.

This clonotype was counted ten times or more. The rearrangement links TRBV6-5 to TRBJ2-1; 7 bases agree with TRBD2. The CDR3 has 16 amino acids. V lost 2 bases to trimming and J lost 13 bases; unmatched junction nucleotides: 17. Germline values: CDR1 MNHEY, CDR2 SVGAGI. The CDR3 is CASSYPVSGRGVIQFF. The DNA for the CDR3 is TGTGCCAGCAGTTACCCGGTTTCGGGACGGGGGGTTATTCAGTTCTTC.

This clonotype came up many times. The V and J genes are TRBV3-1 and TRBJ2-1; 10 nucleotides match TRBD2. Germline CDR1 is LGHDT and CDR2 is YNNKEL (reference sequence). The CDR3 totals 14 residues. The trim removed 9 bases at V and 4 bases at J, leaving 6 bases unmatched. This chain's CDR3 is CASSQAGGYNEQFF. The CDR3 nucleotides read TGTGCCAGTAGTCAAGCGGGAGGGTACAATGAGCAGTTCTTC.

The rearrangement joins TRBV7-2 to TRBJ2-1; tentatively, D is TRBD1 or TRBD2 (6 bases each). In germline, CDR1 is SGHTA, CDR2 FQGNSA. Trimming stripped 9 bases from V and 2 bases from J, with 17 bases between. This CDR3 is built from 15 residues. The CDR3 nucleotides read TGTGCCAGTCAACAGGGACTCAACACCTACAATGAGCAGTTCTTC. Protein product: CASQQGLNTYNEQFF. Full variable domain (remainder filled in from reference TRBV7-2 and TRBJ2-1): GAGVSQSPSNKVTEKGKDVELRCDPISGHTALYWYRQSLGQGLEFLIYFQGNSAPDKSGLPSDRFSAERTGGSVSTLTIQRTQQEDSAVYLCASQQGLNTYNEQFFGPGTRLTVL.

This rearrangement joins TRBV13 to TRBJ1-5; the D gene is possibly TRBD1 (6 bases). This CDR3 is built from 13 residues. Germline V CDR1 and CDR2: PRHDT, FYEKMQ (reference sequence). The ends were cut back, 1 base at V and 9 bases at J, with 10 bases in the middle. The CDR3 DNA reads TGTGCCAGCAGCTTAGACAGGGATGGGCCCCAGCATTTT. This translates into CASSLDRDGPQHF.